This T cell receptor beta chain was captured in a study of cytomegalovirus exposure and HLA in healthy donors (TCRdb year 2017). For the wider study: According to an earlier analysis of 550 to 750 of the donors, 150 million to 200 million T cells yielded 90 million to 130 million unique TCR beta sequences and around 300 Gb of sequence data. In addition to the first cohort of around 670 subjects, a separate validation cohort of 130 or so different subjects was used. The study was designed to test whether signatures of past pathogen exposure could be identified by cataloging public T cell receptors. Both class I and class II loci were covered by HLA typing, at four-digit resolution. On average, roughly 250,000 unique TCR beta nucleotide sequences were sequenced per donor among more than 350 genotyped donors of the cohort, with around 19% of those sequences being non-productive. The T cell repertoires of 666 subjects were profiled by immunosequencing and related to cytomegalovirus serostatus. Because of strong linkage in the cohort, roughly five DR-DQ haplotypes were treated as single units for association and clustering. An early release that covered more than 550 HLA-typed donors contained about 300 gigabases of sequencing data and 75 million to 100 million unique TCR sequences. All discovery cohort repertoires had been generated on a single sequencing platform. Donor age, sex, ethnicity and CMV serostatus were compiled together with the repertoire data. Rather than drawing on any new phenotypic data, the later analysis identified candidate immune exposures from TCR beta sequences and the way those sequences occurred across donors. To predict cytomegalovirus infection status, the study combined high-throughput TCR immunosequencing, statistical association of individual TCRs with disease status, and machine learning. The number of typed donors differed by locus: about 629-640 for A, B, C, DRB1 and DQB1; approximately 530 for DQA1; around 610 for DPA1; and about 450 for DPB1. A later genetic analysis took genome-wide SNP genotypes for about 65% of the roughly 670 donors and used that subset as a discovery cohort. In an earlier analysis of 587 of the donors, high-throughput TCR beta sequencing was used to judge whether each TCR beta V gene segment behaved as functional or pseudogenic. Of the 300 to 500 genotyped donors, less than 85% were placed in the genetic ancestry cluster associated with self-reported Caucasian donors. A later analysis re-examined previously published TCR beta repertoires from more than 650 donors and added high-resolution HLA genotyping to investigate patterns of TCR occurrence.

According to the germline V gene (reference sequence), CDR1 reads LNHDA and CDR2 reads SQIVND. Taken from cysteine to phenylalanine, the CDR3 has 17 residues. The entry retains the CDR3 DNA only, 51 bases that are in frame from base 1. Trimming takes 3 bases from V and 4 bases from J, and the germline ends sit 21 bases apart. In total, approximately 690 healthy bone marrow donors made up the cohort. All cohort members were sampled while nominally healthy, although unrecorded immune exposures were likely present. The donor was CMV seropositive and was included in the group of some 290 seropositive cohort members. Every donor gave a peripheral blood sample, and the peripheral blood mononuclear cells from that sample were used for TCR beta sequencing. The Qiagen DNeasy Blood Extraction Kit was used to extract genomic DNA from the blood cell samples. On the study overall, not on this receptor specifically: According to a later analysis, TCR association rates differed among HLA loci, with DRB1 alleles showing the most associated TCRs and HLA-C alleles showing the fewest. Three of the identified cytomegalovirus-associated TCR beta chains were confirmed in vitro to be specific for cytomegalovirus antigens. Correlated functional status among segregating V segments might reflect linkage disequilibrium, but an unknown experimental factor could not be ruled out. A group of highly shared sequence variants was considered likely to be a technical artifact of the sequencing pipeline. V-gene and J-gene trimming of TCR beta chains was associated with a missense DCLRE1C variant in a later genetic analysis, and the association was replicated in an independent cohort. In a later analysis, most CMV-associated TCR beta chains were found to appear HLA-restricted, with HLA associations seemingly driven largely by CMV exposure. In the study, roughly 160 TCR beta chains were listed as associated with cytomegalovirus. When HLA alleles, especially DR and DQ, strongly co-occurred, TCR associations were difficult to assign to individual alleles. For the cohort, immune exposure information was limited to CMV serostatus. Seventeen rarely observed V segments, including chromosome 9 orphons, were excluded from the earlier analysis of about 610 of the donors because counts were too low. The classifier was reported to diagnose cytomegalovirus status with high specificity and sensitivity in both the original and validation cohorts. In a later analysis, HLA-associated TCR beta chains were found to be more clonally expanded and to have lower generation probabilities than equally common non-associated chains. At a false discovery rate of 0.05, a later analysis linked around 15,000 TCR beta sequences to specific HLA alleles. A later analysis reported that several top co-occurrence clusters appeared linked to parvovirus B19, influenza, CMV and Epstein-Barr virus. A further reported finding was that TCR beta sequences accurately predicted the HLA-A and HLA-B alleles for most subjects in the first cohort. Broadly in line with IMGT annotations, most TCR beta V segments showed up in productive rearrangements about 87% or about 30% of the time in an earlier analysis of roughly 590 of the donors. Because HLA typing was missing for some donors at each locus, association tests included only the typed subset. The authors suggested that the approach could potentially be generalized to other disease states and immunological phenotypes. Some IMGT-functional V segments, including TRBV6-2 and TRBV6-3, could not be distinguished by the 87-base-pair reads and were therefore excluded. Most TCR sequences were seen in very few donors, while some public TCRs were found in many individuals. Presence/absence analyses assumed roughly uniform sequencing depth across donors, an assumption that may not hold. This cohort had only TCR beta chains sequenced, and the lack of alpha or paired-chain data limited which features could be detected. Compared with the approximately 720-donor mean, donors in an Asian-associated ancestry cluster had fewer N-insertions in productive TCRs, according to a later genetic analysis.

Of note for this clone: Its antigen specificity is not known.

The library was made by the immunoSEQ multiplex PCR assay. A mixture of 60 forward primers for TCR Vbeta segments and 13 reverse primers for TCR Jbeta segments was used in the multiplex PCR. Amplification of the CDR3 region of rearranged TCR beta genes was performed with a multiplex PCR assay on genomic DNA. The Illumina HiSeq System was used to sequence the amplified TCR beta libraries as 87-base-pair reads. Regarding the original processing steps: A later analysis tallied around 82 million unique TCR beta chains across the 550 to 850 repertoires, and some 12 million of those chains were shared by two or more donors. Raw reads were error-corrected and collapsed into unique sequences by a nearest-neighbor algorithm in which closely related sequences were merged to remove PCR and sequencing errors. Alignment of CDR3 sequences to IMGT reference sequences was used to assign V, D and J gene segments. For a sequence to be retained, a match of at least six nucleotides to both a V gene segment and a J gene segment was required. A rearrangement counted as productive if the CDR3 had no stop codons and remained in frame with V and J, and every other rearrangement counted as non-productive. CDR3 was defined by IMGT convention, running from the second conserved V-encoded cysteine to the conserved J-encoded phenylalanine. The earlier analysis of about 570 of the donors excluded any sequence lacking an unambiguous match to a single V gene segment. In an earlier analysis of some 590 of the donors, a V segment was called functional when productive rearrangements were above 56.7%, and segregating when the standard deviation between donors exceeded 5%. A statistical classification framework was built for diagnosing cytomegalovirus status from the catalog of TCR beta chain sequences. V and J gene assignment, in a later analysis, came from comparing TCR nucleotide sequences with IMGT/GENE-DB human TR gene sequences. The TCRdist pipeline was used in a later analysis to assign CDR3 sequences and most-parsimonious VDJ recombination scenarios. In a later analysis, every TCR beta chain was defined by the combination of its CDR3 amino acid sequence and its V-gene family, and reads without a unique V-gene family were dropped. As a way to deal with suspected cross-contamination and a sequencing artifact, a later analysis dropped hundreds of nucleotide sequences that were highly shared and had low generation probability. In a later analysis, a clonal expansion index for each public chain was calculated from normalized within-repertoire ranks of inferred template counts. A later analysis computed generation probabilities with a VDJ recombination model fitted to out-of-frame rearrangements, and checked the results against IGoR. Hypergeometric tests were used in a later analysis to score TCR-TCR, TCR-HLA and TCR-CMV co-occurrence, with a repertoire-size bias correction applied to the TCR pairs. False discovery rates were estimated in a later analysis by permuting HLA or CMV assignments 20 times. A later analysis grouped co-occurring TCRs with DBSCAN, adding TCRdist sequence similarity when clustering within HLA-allele-positive subsets. Co-occurrence clustering excluded repertoires with fewer than 30,000 or more than 120,000 public chains, plus five with anomalous nucleotide sharing. Drawn from immuneACCESS, this table holds only the in-frame rearrangements with V and J called that TCRdb kept. Clones are partly lost; checked studies trace under half to an unresolved V gene and leave the rest unexplained. D and trimming were read from the DNA, whereas the V and J calls and clone size are those reported in that table. This sample's records show fewer than 100,000 clones. 3.5% to 4% of the sample is in the top ten clones.

The TCR was taken from a man younger than 35 in good health and CMV-seropositive. Sequencing was done on a sample of PBMCs. Rearrangement joined TRBV19 to TRBJ2-5, with TRBD1 tentatively as D gene (8 bases match). The bases read TGTGCCAGTAGTATGAGGACAGGGAGGGTCCGGGGAGAGACCCAGTACTTC. The translation is CASSMRTGRVRGETQYF.